What follows describes a single T cell receptor beta chain. The data derive from a study of blood T cell repertoires in COVID-19. For the study at large: From T cells, B-cell-depleted T cells, or PBMCs came the material, which was cDNA or gDNA.

TCRdb's copy holds only in-frame clones and misses some; the assay was immunoSEQ multiplex PCR. The sample has about 120,000 clones, 78% seen once; the top ten hold about 2%. Germline values: CDR1 SGHAT, CDR2 FQNNGV. V trimming: 1 base; J trimming: 12 bases; junction bases outside the gene matches: 11. The CDR3 runs to 17 residues. This chain connects TRBV11-2 to TRBJ2-1; 14 positions match TRBD2. Specimen: peripheral blood. The clonotype was recovered from a man in his 70s with acute or convalescent COVID-19. In DNA form, the CDR3 reads TGTGCCAGCAGCTTAGTGGAGACTAGCGGGGGGGAAGTGGGGCAGTTCTTC. Its protein is CASSLVETSGGEVGQFF.